This TCR beta chain was retrieved from a study of cytomegalovirus exposure and HLA in healthy donors. Points from the study as a whole: A later analysis, which compared TCR beta chains of equal frequency, found the HLA-associated ones more clonally expanded. Analyses of presence/absence relied on an assumption of roughly uniform sequencing depth across donors.

This CDR3 is 15 amino acids long. CDR1 is SGHNT and CDR2 is YENEEA in the germline V gene. V was pared by 3 bases and J by 4 bases, with 3 bases of the junction left unmatched. PCR was performed using 60 Vbeta and 13 Jbeta primers. The method was immunoSEQ multiplex PCR; TCRdb's version includes in-frame clones alone and lacks a portion of them. The sample has over 200,000 clones, roughly 91% seen once. On this clone: The antigen is not known.

The receptor comes from a woman between 18 and 30 years old in good health and CMV-seronegative. Sequenced sample: PBMCs. This rearrangement joins TRBV11-3 to TRBJ2-2, with TRBD1 identical over 9 bases. In nucleotides, the CDR3 is TGTGCCAGCAGCTTCGGGACAGGGAGCACCGGGGAGCTGTTTTTT. Translation gives CASSFGTGSTGELFF.